These 9 T cell receptor beta chains came from one sample sequenced in a study of cytomegalovirus exposure and HLA in healthy donors. This PCR relied on a set of 60 Vbeta primers and 13 Jbeta primers. Produced via immunoSEQ multiplex PCR; TCRdb's table is partial and in-frame only. The table includes more than 140,000 clones, roughly 80% detected once. Sequenced material: PBMCs. The receptors shown here come from a man aged 40-55 years in good health and CMV-seronegative.

The rearrangement links TRBV7-2 to TRBJ1-3, with TRBD1 identical over 7 bases. Germline CDR1 is SGHTA and CDR2 is FQGNSA. V trimming: 0 bases; J trimming: 1 base; junction bases outside the gene matches: 6. CDR3 length: 17 residues. The CDR3 DNA reads as TGTGCCAGCAGCTTAGCGCCGGGACAGACTTCTGGAAACACCATATATTTT. Amino acid sequence: CASSLAPGQTSGNTIYF.

The chain combines TRBV10-1 with TRBJ2-1, with D possibly matching TRBD2 (5 bases). Germline V gene sequence: CDR1 WNHNN, CDR2 SYGVQD (reference sequence). The CDR3 loop spans 17 amino acids. Between the trimmed V and J ends, which lost 4 bases and 4 bases, there was a span of 20 bases. DNA for the CDR3: TGCGCCAGCAGTGGGTCCGGAAGGCGGGTCTGGTACAATGAGCAGTTCTTC. Amino acids: CASSGSGRRVWYNEQFF.

V is TRBV5-1 and J is TRBJ2-5, with 12 bases identical to TRBD2. This CDR3 is built from 16 residues. Germline CDR1 SGHRS, CDR2 YFSETQ. V gave up 4 bases and J gave up 5 bases; unmatched junction bases: 9. The CDR3 sequence is CASSPSGTSGRETQYF. CDR3 coding DNA: TGCGCCAGCAGCCCTTCTGGGACTAGCGGGCGTGAGACCCAGTACTTC.

The gene calls are TRBV27 and TRBJ2-1; D gene ambiguous. The length of the CDR3 is 17 residues. V was pared by 5 bases and J by 7 bases, with 24 bases between. Germline V gene lookup returns CDR1 MNHEY and CDR2 SMNVEV (reference sequence). This CDR3 reads CASSPAIQTAGQNEQFF. CDR3 bases: TGTGCCAGCAGTCCGGCGATTCAGACTGCCGGCCAGAATGAGCAGTTCTTC.

The chain combines TRBV2 with TRBJ2-3; maybe TRBD1 (5 bases). Germline CDR1 is SNHLY and CDR2 is FYNNEI. V gave up 5 bases and J gave up 6 bases, with 9 bases separating them. The CDR3 runs to 12 residues. The CDR3 is CASSLGLDTQYF. In DNA, the CDR3 is TGTGCCAGCAGTCTGGGGCTGGATACGCAGTATTTT.

This chain joins TRBV7-2 and TRBJ2-2, with TRBD2 matching over 7 bases. CDR1 SGHTA and CDR2 FQGNSA come from the germline V gene. This CDR3 has 16 amino acids. With 5 bases clipped from V and 5 bases from J, the junction kept 11 bases outside the gene matches. The CDR3 protein is CASSLLGLVKTGELFF. The CDR3 DNA reads TGTGCCAGCAGCCTCCTAGGACTAGTTAAAACCGGGGAGCTGTTTTTT.

V and J are TRBV7-9 and TRBJ1-4; TRBD1 aligns across 7 bases. Germline V gene data show CDR1 as SEHNR and CDR2 as FQNEAQ (reference sequence). With V trimmed by 2 bases and J by 8 bases, 11 bases remained unmatched. The length of the CDR3 is 16 residues. CDR3: CASSLPTTGRREKLFF. CDR3 bases: TGTGCCAGCAGCTTACCTACGACAGGGCGAAGGGAAAAACTGTTTTTT.

As concerns this clone: Other DNA sequences in the same sample also yield this CDR3. The chain carries TRBV19 and TRBJ2-7, with 9 bases lining up with TRBD1. Germline values: CDR1 LNHDA, CDR2 SQIVND (reference sequence). V trimming: 8 bases; J trimming: 2 bases; junction bases outside the gene matches: 4. This CDR3 comprises 13 residues. The CDR3 reads CASSRDRAYEQYF. The CDR3 DNA follows: TGTGCCAGTTCTAGGGACAGGGCCTACGAGCAGTACTTC.

The chain couples TRBV28 to TRBJ2-2; a weak D match, TRBD2 (5 bases). The CDR3 length is 18 residues. CDR1 and CDR2 from the germline V gene are MDHEN and SYDVKM. Trimming took off 8 bases at V and 5 bases at J, with 27 bases between the two ends. DNA of the CDR3: TGTGCCAGCCTACCTTATGTCCCTTTGATGAGGGAAACCGGGGAGCTGTTTTTT. It is translated as CASLPYVPLMRETGELFF.